These 10 T cell receptor beta chains share one sample of origin, sequenced in a study of blood T cell repertoires in COVID-19. Clones were read by immunoSEQ multiplex PCR, and TCRdb kept only the in-frame ones, dropping some. Among tens of thousands of clones listed, 70% to 90% were seen once. Sequences were obtained from peripheral blood. These receptors all come from a human donor in a cohort sampled during active COVID-19.

The chain recombines TRBV7-8 with TRBJ1-5; TRBD1 matches at 8 bases. V gave up 3 bases and J gave up 4 bases; unmatched junction bases: 8. The CDR3 extends over 16 amino acids. The germline V gene has CDR1 SGHVS and CDR2 FQNEAQ. The CDR3 is CASSLFHRGTNQPQHF. Written as DNA, the CDR3 is TGTGCCAGCAGCTTGTTCCACAGGGGGACAAATCAGCCCCAGCATTTT.

A single count supports this clone. The chain joins TRBV6-5 to TRBJ2-5; TRBD2 matches at 11 bases. Germline V gene sequence: CDR1 MNHEY, CDR2 SVGAGI. With V trimmed by 4 bases and J by 7 bases, 8 bases remained unmatched. The CDR3 has 15 amino acids. For the CDR3, the DNA is TGTGCCAGCAGTTCCTTCCCCCTAGCGGGAGGGACCCAGTACTTC. Translating it yields CASSSFPLAGGTQYF.

This chain connects TRBV7-2 to TRBJ2-5, with a tentative D call TRBD2 (7 bases). The CDR3 runs to 17 residues. CDR1 and CDR2 from the germline V gene are SGHTA and FQGNSA. V lost 1 base, J lost 3 bases, and 18 bases lay in between. The CDR3 bases are TGTGCCAGCAGCTTAGATAGGGGGGGGCCGCATAAAGAGACCCAGTACTTC. It translates to CASSLDRGGPHKETQYF.

The chain joins TRBV29-1 to TRBJ2-5, with a possible D match to TRBD2 (6 bases). V was clipped by 1 base and J by 1 base, with 19 bases between them. Per germline, CDR1 SQVTM and CDR2 ANQGSEA. The CDR3 length is 17 residues. The CDR3 DNA sequence: TGCAGCGTTGAAGGAGGGCCCGGGGGTCCTGTCCAAGAGACCCAGTACTTC. Protein sequence: CSVEGGPGGPVQETQYF.

This clone was counted between two and nine times. The chain couples TRBV6-5 to TRBJ1-1, with D perhaps matching TRBD1 (5 bases). The germline V gene encodes CDR1 MNHEY and CDR2 SVGAGI. The CDR3 has 15 amino acids. Trimming removed 0 bases at V and 1 base at J, with 9 bases between. CDR3 region: CASSYSDGGNTEAFF. Written as DNA, the CDR3 is TGTGCCAGCAGTTACTCGGACGGGGGGAACACTGAAGCTTTCTTT.

J is TRBJ2-3 and V is TRBV7-3; 16 nucleotides line up with TRBD2. Germline values: CDR1 SGHTA, CDR2 FQGTGA. The junction had 4 bases not matched to a gene; V was cut back by 0 bases and J by 4 bases. The CDR3 extends over 18 amino acids. CDR3 sequence: CASSLTGTSGGAADTQYF. The CDR3 nucleotides read TGTGCCAGCAGCTTAACTGGGACTAGCGGGGGGGCCGCAGATACGCAGTATTTT.

This chain links TRBV19 with TRBJ1-5, with TRBD1 matching over 11 bases. The CDR3 loop spans 16 amino acids. From germline, CDR1 is LNHDA and CDR2 SQIVND (reference sequence). J gave up 3 bases and V 9 bases, and 10 bases lay outside the gene matches. CDR3 coding DNA: TGTGCCAGCAATATCCGGGACAGGGGGGCCAATCAGCCCCAGCATTTT. It yields the protein CASNIRDRGANQPQHF.

The chain carries TRBV6-6 and TRBJ1-1, with D possibly TRBD1 on 5 matching bases. Trimming cost V 2 bases and J 6 bases, with 13 bases left between them. The germline CDR1 and CDR2 sequences are MNHNY and SVGAGI (reference sequence). The CDR3 has 14 amino acids. In DNA, the CDR3 is TGTGCCAGCAGTTACAAATCCCCACAGGCTGAAGCTTTCTTT. Its translation: CASSYKSPQAEAFF.

This clone was detected a few times. The chain links TRBV6-2 or TRBV6-3 to TRBJ1-6; 8 bases are shared with TRBD1. The germline V gene has CDR1 MNHEY and CDR2 SVGEGT. This CDR3 contains 14 residues. The J segment lost 9 bases and the V segment lost 0 bases, leaving 1 base of the junction unmatched. For the CDR3, the DNA is TGTGCCAGCAGTTACTCGACAGGGGTTTCACCCCTCCACTTT. Its protein product is CASSYSTGVSPLHF.

Points on this clone: This CDR3 is also generated by other DNA sequences in the sample. This rearrangement joins TRBV9 to TRBJ2-2, with TRBD2 matching over 15 bases. V gave up 3 bases and J gave up 5 bases; unmatched junction bases: 5. The CDR3 consists of 17 residues. From germline, CDR1 is SGDLS and CDR2 YYNGEE. The CDR3 is CASSGLGTSGGTGELFF. CDR3 coding DNA: TGTGCCAGCAGCGGACTCGGGACTAGCGGGGGGACCGGGGAGCTGTTTTTT.